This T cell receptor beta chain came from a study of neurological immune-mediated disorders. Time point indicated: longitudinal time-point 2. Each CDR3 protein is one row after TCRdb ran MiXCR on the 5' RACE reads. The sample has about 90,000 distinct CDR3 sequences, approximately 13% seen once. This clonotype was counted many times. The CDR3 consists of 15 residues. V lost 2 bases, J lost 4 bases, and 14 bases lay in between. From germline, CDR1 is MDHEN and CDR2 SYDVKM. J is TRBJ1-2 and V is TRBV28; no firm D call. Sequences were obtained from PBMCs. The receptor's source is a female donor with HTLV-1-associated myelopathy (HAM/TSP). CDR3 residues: CASSLPQARAYGYTF. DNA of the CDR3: TGTGCCAGCAGTTTACCGCAGGCACGGGCCTATGGCTACACCTTC.